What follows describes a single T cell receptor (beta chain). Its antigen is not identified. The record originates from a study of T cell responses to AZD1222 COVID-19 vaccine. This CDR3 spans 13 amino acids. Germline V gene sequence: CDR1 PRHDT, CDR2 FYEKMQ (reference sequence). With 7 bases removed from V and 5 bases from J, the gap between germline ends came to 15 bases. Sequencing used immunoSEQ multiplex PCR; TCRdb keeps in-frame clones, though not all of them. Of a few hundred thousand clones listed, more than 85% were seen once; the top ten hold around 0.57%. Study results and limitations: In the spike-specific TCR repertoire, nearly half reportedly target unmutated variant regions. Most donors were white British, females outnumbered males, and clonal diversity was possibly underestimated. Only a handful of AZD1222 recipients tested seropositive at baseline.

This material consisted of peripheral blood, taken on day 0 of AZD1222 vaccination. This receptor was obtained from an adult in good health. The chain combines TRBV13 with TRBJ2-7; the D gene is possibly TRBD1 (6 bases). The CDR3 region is CASTRATGNEQYF. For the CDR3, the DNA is TGTGCCAGCACCCGGGCCACAGGGAACGAGCAGTACTTC.